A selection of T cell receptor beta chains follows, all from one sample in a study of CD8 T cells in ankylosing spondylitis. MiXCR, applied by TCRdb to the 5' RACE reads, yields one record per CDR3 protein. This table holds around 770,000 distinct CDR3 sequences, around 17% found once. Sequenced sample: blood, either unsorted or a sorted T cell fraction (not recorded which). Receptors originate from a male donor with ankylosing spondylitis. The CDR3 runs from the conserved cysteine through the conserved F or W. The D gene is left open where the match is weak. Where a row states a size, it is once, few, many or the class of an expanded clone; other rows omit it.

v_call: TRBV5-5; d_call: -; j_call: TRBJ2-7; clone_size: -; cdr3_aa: CASSLVRALGEQYF; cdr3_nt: TGTGCCAGCAGCTTGGTTCGAGCCCTGGGCGAGCAGTACTTC
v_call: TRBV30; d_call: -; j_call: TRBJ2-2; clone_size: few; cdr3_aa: CAWSDGAGELFF; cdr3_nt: TGTGCCTGGAGTGACGGGGCCGGGGAGCTGTTTTTT
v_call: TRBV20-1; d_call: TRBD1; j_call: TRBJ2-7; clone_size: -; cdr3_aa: CSARDWRGAGGSASEGEQYF; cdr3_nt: TGCAGTGCTAGAGATTGGCGGGGCGCAGGGGGCTCGGCTAGCGAGGGCGAGCAGTACTTC
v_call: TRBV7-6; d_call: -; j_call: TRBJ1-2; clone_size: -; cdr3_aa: CASSLGRDDYGYTF; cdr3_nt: TGTGCCAGCAGCCTCGGCCGGGACGACTATGGCTACACCTTC
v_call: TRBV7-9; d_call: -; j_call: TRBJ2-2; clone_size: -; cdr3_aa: CASSSDYRTGELFF; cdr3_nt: TGTGCCAGCAGCTCAGACTACCGCACCGGGGAGCTGTTTTTT
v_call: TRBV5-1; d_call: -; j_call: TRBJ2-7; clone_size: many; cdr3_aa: CASSLEGNEQYF; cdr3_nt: TGCGCCAGCAGCTTGGAGGGTAACGAGCAGTACTTC
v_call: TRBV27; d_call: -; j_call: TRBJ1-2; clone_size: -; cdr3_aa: CASSEKVKSGYTF; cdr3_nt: TGTGCCAGCAGCGAAAAAGTTAAAAGTGGCTACACCTTC
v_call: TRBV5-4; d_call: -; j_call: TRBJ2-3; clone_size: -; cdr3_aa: CASSSPYREGADTQYF; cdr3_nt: TGTGCCAGCAGCTCACCCTACAGGGAAGGGGCAGATACGCAGTATTTT
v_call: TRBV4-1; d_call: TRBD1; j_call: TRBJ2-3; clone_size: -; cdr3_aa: CASSQERGRGSDTQYF; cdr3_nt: TGCGCCAGCAGCCAAGAAAGGGGCAGGGGGTCAGATACGCAGTATTTT
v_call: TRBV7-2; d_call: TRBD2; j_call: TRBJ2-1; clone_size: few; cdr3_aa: CASSLPTSPKGYNEQFF; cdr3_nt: TGTGCCAGCAGCTTACCGACTAGCCCTAAAGGATACAATGAGCAGTTCTTC